This TCR beta chain was sequenced for a study of T cells of healthy individuals. CDR3 size: 13 residues. V shed 5 bases, J shed 9 bases, and the junction held 9 bases outside the gene matches. Germline lookup yields CDR1 SEHNR and CDR2 FQNEAQ (reference sequence). TCRdb fed the 5' RACE reads into MiXCR, producing one record per CDR3 protein. The repertoire holds roughly 87,000 distinct CDR3 sequences, about 16% seen once, with roughly 6.2% in the top ten. The receptor comes from a human donor in good health. The chain uses TRBV7-9 and TRBJ1-1, with TRBD1 matching over 7 bases. The CDR3 DNA sequence: TGTGCCAGCAGCACCCGGGACAGCTTGAAAGCTTTCTTT. This encodes CASSTRDSLKAFF.